Listed below are T cell receptor beta chains from one sample, sequenced in a study of spatial heterogeneity in lung cancer. TCRdb itself ran the 5' RACE reads through MiXCR, one entry per CDR3 protein. The table includes 51,000 or so distinct CDR3 sequences, roughly 7% detected once. Here the sequenced sample was PBMCs, taken at follow-up. The receptors here all came from a female donor with early-stage non-small cell lung cancer. The CDR3 runs from the conserved cysteine through the conserved F or W. A D gene is named only where the DNA matches it firmly. Size is stated for part of the rows, as once, few or many counts, or as a class when the clone is expanded.

TGCAGTGCTAGAGCCCAGCCTGCGGGGGATGGGGCTTTCTTT	CSARAQPAGDGAFF	.	TRBV20-1	TRBJ1-1	many
TGTGCCAGCAGCCTAGGGGGACAGAGGCACACTGAAGCTTTCTTT	CASSLGGQRHTEAFF	TRBD1	TRBV6-5	TRBJ1-1	large
TGTGCCAGCAGTACCTTCTACGAGCAGTACTTC	CASSTFYEQYF	.	TRBV12-3/TRBV12-4	TRBJ2-7	many
TGTGCCTGGAACCGAGGTAGCGGCTACGAGCAGTACTTC	CAWNRGSGYEQYF	.	TRBV30	TRBJ2-7	few
TGTGCCAGCAGCCAAGATAATCAGGAATACTATGGCTACACCTTC	CASSQDNQEYYGYTF	.	TRBV14	TRBJ1-2	.
TGTGCCAGCAGCTTAGAGGAGGGGGCGGGCACAGATACGCAGTATTTT	CASSLEEGAGTDTQYF	.	TRBV11-2	TRBJ2-3	many
TGCAGTGCTAGTTTAGGGGGAAACACCGGGGAGCTGTTTTTT	CSASLGGNTGELFF	.	TRBV20-1	TRBJ2-2	.
TGTGCCAGCAGCAAGACTAGCGGGGGTACGGGTAATGAGCAGTTCTTC	CASSKTSGGTGNEQFF	TRBD2	TRBV11-2	TRBJ2-1	few
TGTGCCAGCAGTACCCCGAACACTGAAGCTTTCTTT	CASSTPNTEAFF	.	TRBV6-1	TRBJ1-1	many
TGTGCCAGCAGCCTTAGCGTAAGATTGGATGAGCAGTTCTTC	CASSLSVRLDEQFF	.	TRBV7-8	TRBJ2-1	.
TGTGCCAGCAGCTTAGGGCTCCCCGCCTACAATGAGCAGTTCTTC	CASSLGLPAYNEQFF	.	TRBV7-2	TRBJ2-1	.
TGCAGCTTTGGAGCAGGGAGCTCCTACAATGAGCAGTTCTTC	CSFGAGSSYNEQFF	.	TRBV29-1	TRBJ2-1	few
TGCGCCAGCAGCTTTGGTGGGGTTCTCTACGAGCAGTACTTC	CASSFGGVLYEQYF	.	TRBV5-1	TRBJ2-7	.
TGTGCCAGCAGCTATAGCGGGGGGAGCGGGGAGCTGTTTTTT	CASSYSGGSGELFF	TRBD2	TRBV11-3	TRBJ2-2	few
TGCGCCAGCAGCCAAACTTATAGCAATCAGCCCCAGCATTTT	CASSQTYSNQPQHF	.	TRBV4-3	TRBJ1-5	many
TGCAGTGCTAGCAAAGGAGAGACCCAGTACTTC	CSASKGETQYF	.	TRBV20-1	TRBJ2-5	many
TGTGCCAGCAGCCACGTAGTGTCCCACGGTGAGCAGTTCTTC	CASSHVVSHGEQFF	.	TRBV7-3	TRBJ2-1	medium-sized
TGTGCCAGCAGCTTATGGGCAGCAACTAATGAAAAACTGTTTTTT	CASSLWAATNEKLFF	.	TRBV7-9	TRBJ1-4	.
TGCGCCAGCAGCCTCACAATGGGGGGCCCAAGCACAGATACGCAGTATTTT	CASSLTMGGPSTDTQYF	.	TRBV4-1	TRBJ2-3	.
TGTGCCGGATGGACGGCCTCTGGAAACACCATATATTTT	CAGWTASGNTIYF	.	TRBV25-1	TRBJ1-3	few
TGCAGTGCTAGAGCAGCGGGGGGCTCCTACAATGAGCAGTTCTTC	CSARAAGGSYNEQFF	TRBD2	TRBV20-1	TRBJ2-1	.
TGCGCCAGCAGCTCTAGCGGGTTCACAGATACGCAGTATTTT	CASSSSGFTDTQYF	TRBD2	TRBV5-1	TRBJ2-3	many
TGTGCCAGCAGCCCGACGGTTTATGAAGCTTTCTTT	CASSPTVYEAFF	.	TRBV7-9	TRBJ1-1	many
TGTGCCAGCAGCTTAGCTGGTCGCACAGATACGCAGTATTTT	CASSLAGRTDTQYF	.	TRBV7-2	TRBJ2-3	.
TGTGCCAGCAGCTTGCCGGGGGCAGGGTGGGAGCAGTACTTC	CASSLPGAGWEQYF	.	TRBV5-8	TRBJ2-7	many
TGTGCCAGCAGCCGCCGGGGGGCGGAACAGCCCCAGCATTTT	CASSRRGAEQPQHF	.	TRBV6-2/TRBV6-3	TRBJ1-5	many
TGTGCCAGCAGCAGTCGCCGGGACACTACCTACGAGCAGTACTTC	CASSSRRDTTYEQYF	.	TRBV28	TRBJ2-7	many
TGTGCCAGCTCACCGGAGGTCCAAGAGACCCAGTACTTC	CASSPEVQETQYF	.	TRBV18	TRBJ2-5	many
TGTGCCAGTAGTAGGTCTAGGAGCACTGAAGCTTTCTTT	CASSRSRSTEAFF	.	TRBV19	TRBJ1-1	few
TGTGCCACTTCAGGCTCGGGAATCTATGGCTACACCTTC	CATSGSGIYGYTF	.	TRBV18	TRBJ1-2	.
TGTGCCAGCAGGCGAGGGACAGGGGATTCACCCCTCCACTTT	CASRRGTGDSPLHF	TRBD1	TRBV7-2	TRBJ1-6	many
TGCAGTGCTAGAGATCGGGACGGGACAGCCCAAGCCAAAAACATTCAGTACTTC	CSARDRDGTAQAKNIQYF	TRBD1	TRBV20-1	TRBJ2-4	many
TGTGCCAGCAGCTTACGAGGGTTGGCGAACACCGGGGAGCTGTTTTTT	CASSLRGLANTGELFF	.	TRBV7-3	TRBJ2-2	.
TGTGCCAGCAGTTACAACCCAACAGGGGGAAAGGGCTACACCTTC	CASSYNPTGGKGYTF	TRBD1	TRBV6-6	TRBJ1-2	many
TGCAGTGCTCCGGACAGGGCCAATTCACCCCTCCACTTT	CSAPDRANSPLHF	TRBD1	TRBV20-1	TRBJ1-6	many
TGCAGTGCTAGAGTCCACCTAACTCCCAGACTAGCGGGGCGGAACACCGGGGAGCTGTTTTTT	CSARVHLTPRLAGRNTGELFF	TRBD2	TRBV20-1	TRBJ2-2	few
TGCAGTGCGAGACCTAGCGGGGGTTACGTTGTGGATACGCAGTATTTT	CSARPSGGYVVDTQYF	TRBD2	TRBV20-1	TRBJ2-3	many
TGCAGTACTAGAGATCTCAGGGCAGGGTCCAATGAAAAACTGTTTTTT	CSTRDLRAGSNEKLFF	.	TRBV20-1	TRBJ1-4	.
TGTGCCAGCAGTCAGAGGGGACCCAAGGCCGGGCTAAGCTCCTACAATGAGCAGTTCTTC	CASSQRGPKAGLSSYNEQFF	.	TRBV7-8	TRBJ2-1	many